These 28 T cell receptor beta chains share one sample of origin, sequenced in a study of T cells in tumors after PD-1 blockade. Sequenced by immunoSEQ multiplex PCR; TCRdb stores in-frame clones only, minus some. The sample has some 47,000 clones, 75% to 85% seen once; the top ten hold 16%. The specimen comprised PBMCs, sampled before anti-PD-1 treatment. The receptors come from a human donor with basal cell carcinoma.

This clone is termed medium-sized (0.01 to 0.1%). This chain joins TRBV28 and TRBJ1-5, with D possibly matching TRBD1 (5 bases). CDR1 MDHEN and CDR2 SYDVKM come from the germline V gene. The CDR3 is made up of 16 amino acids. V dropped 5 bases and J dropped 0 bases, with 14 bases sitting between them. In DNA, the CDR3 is TGTGCCAGCAGTCGATCAACCGGGGGTAGCAATCAGCCCCAGCATTTT. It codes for CASSRSTGGSNQPQHF. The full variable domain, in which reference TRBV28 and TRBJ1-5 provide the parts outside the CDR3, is DVKVTQSSRYLVKRTGEKVFLECVQDMDHENMFWYRQDPGLGLRLIYFSYDVKMKEKGDIPEGYSVSREKKERFSLILESASTNQTSMYLCASSRSTGGSNQPQHFGDGTRLSIL.

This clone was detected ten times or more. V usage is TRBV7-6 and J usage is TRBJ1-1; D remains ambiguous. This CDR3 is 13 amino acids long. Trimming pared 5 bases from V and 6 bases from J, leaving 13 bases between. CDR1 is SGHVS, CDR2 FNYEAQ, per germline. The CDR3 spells CASSPLEGSEAFF. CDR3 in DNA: TGTGCCAGCAGCCCCCTTGAAGGATCTGAAGCTTTCTTT.

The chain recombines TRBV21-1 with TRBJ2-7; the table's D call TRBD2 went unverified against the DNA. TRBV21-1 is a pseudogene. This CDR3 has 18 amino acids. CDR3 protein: CASSNPPPTSGSYHEQYF. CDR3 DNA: TGTGCCAGCAGCAACCCCCCACCGACTAGCGGGAGTTACCACGAGCAGTACTTC.

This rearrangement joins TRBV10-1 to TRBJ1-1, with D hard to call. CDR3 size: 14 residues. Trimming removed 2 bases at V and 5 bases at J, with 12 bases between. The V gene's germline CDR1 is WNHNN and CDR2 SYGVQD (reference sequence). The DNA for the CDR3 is TGCGCCAGCAGTGAGGGAGGGCCTCGGACTGAAGCTTTCTTT. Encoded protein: CASSEGGPRTEAFF.

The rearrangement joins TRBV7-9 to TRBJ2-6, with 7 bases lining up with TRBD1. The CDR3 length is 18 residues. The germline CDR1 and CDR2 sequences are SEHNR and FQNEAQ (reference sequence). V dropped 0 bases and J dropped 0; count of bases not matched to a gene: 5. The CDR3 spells CASSLAKQGPSGANVLTF. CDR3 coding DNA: TGTGCCAGCAGCTTAGCTAAACAGGGGCCCTCTGGGGCCAACGTCCTGACTTTC.

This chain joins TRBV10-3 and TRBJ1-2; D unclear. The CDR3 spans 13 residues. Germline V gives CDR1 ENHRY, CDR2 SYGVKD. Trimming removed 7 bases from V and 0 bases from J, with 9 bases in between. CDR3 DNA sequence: TGTGCCATCACCGTCCAGTCTAACTATGGCTACACCTTC. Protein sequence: CAITVQSNYGYTF.

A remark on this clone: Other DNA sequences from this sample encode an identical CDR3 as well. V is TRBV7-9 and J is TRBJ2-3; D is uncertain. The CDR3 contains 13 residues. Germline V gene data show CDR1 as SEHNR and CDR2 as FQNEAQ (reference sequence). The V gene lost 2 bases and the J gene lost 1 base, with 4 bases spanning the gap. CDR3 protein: CASSLTGTDTQYF. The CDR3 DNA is TGTGCCAGCAGCTTAACCGGCACAGATACGCAGTATTTT. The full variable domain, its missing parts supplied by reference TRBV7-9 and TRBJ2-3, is DTGVSQNPRHKITKRGQNVTFRCDPISEHNRLYWYRQTLGQGPEFLTYFQNEAQLEKSRLLSDRFSAERPKGSFSTLEIQRTEQGDSAMYLCASSLTGTDTQYFGPGTRLTVL.

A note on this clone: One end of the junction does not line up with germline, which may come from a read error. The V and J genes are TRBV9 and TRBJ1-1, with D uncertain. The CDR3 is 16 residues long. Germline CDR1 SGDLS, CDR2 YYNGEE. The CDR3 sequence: CASSVDPRGQNAEAFF. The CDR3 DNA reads TGTGCCAGCAGCGTAGATCCGAGAGGGCAGAACGCTGAAGCTTTCTTT.

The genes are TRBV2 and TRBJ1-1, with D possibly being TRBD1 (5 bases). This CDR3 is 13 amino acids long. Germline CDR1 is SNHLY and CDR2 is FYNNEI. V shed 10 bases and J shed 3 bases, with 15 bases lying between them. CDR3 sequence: CATKPRGDTEAFF. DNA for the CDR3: TGTGCCACCAAGCCGCGGGGGGACACTGAAGCTTTCTTT. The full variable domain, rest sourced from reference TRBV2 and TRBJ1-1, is EPEVTQTPSHQVTQMGQEVILRCVPISNHLYFYWYRQILGQKVEFLVSFYNNEISEKSEIFDDQFSVERPDGSNFTLKIRSTKLEDSAMYFCATKPRGDTEAFFGQGTRLTVV.

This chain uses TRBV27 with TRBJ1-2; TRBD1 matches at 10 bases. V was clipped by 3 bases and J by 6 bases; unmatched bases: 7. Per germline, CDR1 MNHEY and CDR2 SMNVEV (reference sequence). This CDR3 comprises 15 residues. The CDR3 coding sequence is TGTGCCAGCAGTTTGGGACAGGGGATGAGGGATGGCTACACCTTC. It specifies CASSLGQGMRDGYTF.

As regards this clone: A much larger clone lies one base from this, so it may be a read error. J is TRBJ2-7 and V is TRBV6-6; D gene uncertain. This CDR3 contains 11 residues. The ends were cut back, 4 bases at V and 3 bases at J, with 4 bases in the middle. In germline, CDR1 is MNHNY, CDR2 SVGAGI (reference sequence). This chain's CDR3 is CASSSYYEQYF. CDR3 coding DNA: TGTGCCAGCAGTTCCTACTACGAGCAGTACTTC.

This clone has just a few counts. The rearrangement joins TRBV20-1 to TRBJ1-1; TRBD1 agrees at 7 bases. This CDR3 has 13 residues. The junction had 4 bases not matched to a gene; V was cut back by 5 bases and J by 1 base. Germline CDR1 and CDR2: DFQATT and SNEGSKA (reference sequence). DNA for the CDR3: TGCAGTGCTGGTGGGACAGCGAACACTGAAGCTTTCTTT. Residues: CSAGGTANTEAFF.

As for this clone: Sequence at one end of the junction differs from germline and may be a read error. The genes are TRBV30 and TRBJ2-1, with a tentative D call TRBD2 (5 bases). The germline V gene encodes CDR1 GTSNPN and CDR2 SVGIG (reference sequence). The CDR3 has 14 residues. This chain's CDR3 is CAGSGRISYNEQFF. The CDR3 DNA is TGTGCCGGGAGTGGGCGGATCTCCTACAATGAGCAGTTCTTC.

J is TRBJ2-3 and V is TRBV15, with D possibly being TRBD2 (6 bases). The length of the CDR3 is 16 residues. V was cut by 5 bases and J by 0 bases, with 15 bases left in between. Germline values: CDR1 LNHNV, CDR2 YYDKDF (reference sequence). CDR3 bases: TGTGCCACCAGCGAGGGACTTCCCTCTAGCACAGATACGCAGTATTTT. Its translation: CATSEGLPSSTDTQYF. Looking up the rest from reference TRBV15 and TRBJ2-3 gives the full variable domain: DAMVIQNPRYQVTQFGKPVTLSCSQTLNHNVMYWYQQKSSQAPKLLFHYYDKDFNNEADTPDNFQSRRPNTSFCFLDIRSPGLGDTAMYLCATSEGLPSSTDTQYFGPGTRLTVL.

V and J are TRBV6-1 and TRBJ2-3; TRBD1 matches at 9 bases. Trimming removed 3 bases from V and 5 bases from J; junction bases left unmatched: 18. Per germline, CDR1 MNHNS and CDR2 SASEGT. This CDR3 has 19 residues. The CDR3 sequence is CASSEATTGGFSVQDTQYF. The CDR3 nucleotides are TGTGCCAGCAGTGAGGCGACGACAGGGGGGTTTTCTGTTCAAGATACGCAGTATTTT.

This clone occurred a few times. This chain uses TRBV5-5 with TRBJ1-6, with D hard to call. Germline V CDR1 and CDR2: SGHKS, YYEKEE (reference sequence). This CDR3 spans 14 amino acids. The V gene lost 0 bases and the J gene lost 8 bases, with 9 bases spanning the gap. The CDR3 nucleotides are TGTGCCAGCAGCTTGGACGGTATCTATTCACCCCTCCACTTT. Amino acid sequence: CASSLDGIYSPLHF. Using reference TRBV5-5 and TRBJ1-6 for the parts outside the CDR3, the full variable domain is DAGVTQSPTHLIKTRGQQVTLRCSPISGHKSVSWYQQVLGQGPQFIFQYYEKEERGRGNFPDRFSARQFPNYSSELNVNALLLGDSALYLCASSLDGIYSPLHFGNGTRLTVT.

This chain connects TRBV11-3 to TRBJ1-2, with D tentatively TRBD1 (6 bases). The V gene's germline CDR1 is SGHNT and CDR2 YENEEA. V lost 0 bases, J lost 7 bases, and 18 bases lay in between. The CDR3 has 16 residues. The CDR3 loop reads CASSLEGALLLGGYTF. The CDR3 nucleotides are TGTGCCAGCAGCTTAGAGGGGGCGCTGCTACTAGGTGGCTACACCTTC.

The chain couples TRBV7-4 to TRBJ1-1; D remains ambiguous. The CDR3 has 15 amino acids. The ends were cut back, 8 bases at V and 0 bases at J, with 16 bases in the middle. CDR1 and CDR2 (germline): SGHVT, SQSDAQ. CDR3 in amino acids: CASGPTDIVNTEAFF. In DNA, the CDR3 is TGTGCCAGCGGGCCCACAGATATAGTGAACACTGAAGCTTTCTTT. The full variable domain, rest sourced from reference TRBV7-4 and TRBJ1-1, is GAGVSQSPRYKVAKRGRDVALRCDSISGHVTLYWYRQTLGQGSEVLTYSQSDAQRDKSGRPSGRFSAERPERSVSTLKIQRTEQGDSAVYLCASGPTDIVNTEAFFGQGTRLTVV.

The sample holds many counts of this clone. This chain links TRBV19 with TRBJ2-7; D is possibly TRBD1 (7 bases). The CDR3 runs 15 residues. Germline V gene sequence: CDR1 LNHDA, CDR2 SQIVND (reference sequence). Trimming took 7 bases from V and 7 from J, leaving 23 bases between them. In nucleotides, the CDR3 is TGTGCCAGTATGGGCTACGGGACGGCAGGGGGGGAGCAGTACTTC. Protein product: CASMGYGTAGGEQYF.

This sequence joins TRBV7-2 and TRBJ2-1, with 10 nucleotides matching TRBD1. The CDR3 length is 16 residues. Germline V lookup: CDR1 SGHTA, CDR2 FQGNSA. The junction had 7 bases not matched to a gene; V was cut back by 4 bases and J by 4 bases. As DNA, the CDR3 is TGTGCCAGCAGCTGGCCGGGACAGGGGCCTTACAATGAGCAGTTCTTC. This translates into CASSWPGQGPYNEQFF.

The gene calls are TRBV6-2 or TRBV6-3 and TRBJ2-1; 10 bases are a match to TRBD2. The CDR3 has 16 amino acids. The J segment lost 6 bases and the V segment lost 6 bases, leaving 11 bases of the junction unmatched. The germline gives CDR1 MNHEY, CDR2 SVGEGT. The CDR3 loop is CASSPTSGGAANEQFF. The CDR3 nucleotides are TGTGCCAGCAGCCCTACGAGCGGGGGGGCCGCCAATGAGCAGTTCTTC.

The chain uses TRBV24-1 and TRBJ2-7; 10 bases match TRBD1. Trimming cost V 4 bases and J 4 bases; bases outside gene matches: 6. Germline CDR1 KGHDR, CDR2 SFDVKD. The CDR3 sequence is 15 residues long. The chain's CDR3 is CATSDPGTGEYEQYF. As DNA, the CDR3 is TGTGCCACCAGTGACCCCGGGACAGGGGAGTACGAGCAGTACTTC.

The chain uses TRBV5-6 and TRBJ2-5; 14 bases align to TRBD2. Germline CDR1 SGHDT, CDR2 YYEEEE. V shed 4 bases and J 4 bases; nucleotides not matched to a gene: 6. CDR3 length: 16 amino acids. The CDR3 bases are TGTGCCAGCAGCCGGGGACTAGCGGGAGTGGGAGAGACCCAGTACTTC. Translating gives CASSRGLAGVGETQYF.

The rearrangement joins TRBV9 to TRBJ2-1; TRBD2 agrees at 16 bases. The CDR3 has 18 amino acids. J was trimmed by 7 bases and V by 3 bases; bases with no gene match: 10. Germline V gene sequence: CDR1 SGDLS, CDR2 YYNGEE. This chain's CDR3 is CASSGGLAGGVVGNEQFF. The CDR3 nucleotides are TGTGCCAGCAGCGGGGGACTAGCGGGAGGGGTGGTGGGGAATGAGCAGTTCTTC.

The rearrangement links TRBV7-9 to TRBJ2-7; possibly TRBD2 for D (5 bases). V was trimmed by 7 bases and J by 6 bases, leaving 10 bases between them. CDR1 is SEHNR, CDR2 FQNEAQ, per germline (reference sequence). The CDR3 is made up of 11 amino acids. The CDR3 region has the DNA TGTGCCAGCACCGCCGAGGGCGAGCAGTACTTC. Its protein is CASTAEGEQYF.

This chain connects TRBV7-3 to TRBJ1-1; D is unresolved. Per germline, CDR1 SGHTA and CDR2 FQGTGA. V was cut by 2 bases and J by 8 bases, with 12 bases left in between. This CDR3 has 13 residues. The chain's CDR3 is CASSLLLGTEAFF. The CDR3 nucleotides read TGTGCCAGCAGCTTATTGCTAGGTACGGAAGCTTTCTTT. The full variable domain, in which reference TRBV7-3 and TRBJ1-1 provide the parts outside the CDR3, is GAGVSQTPSNKVTEKGKYVELRCDPISGHTALYWYRQSLGQGPEFLIYFQGTGAADDSGLPNDRFFAVRPEGSVSTLKIQRTERGDSAVYLCASSLLLGTEAFFGQGTRLTVV.

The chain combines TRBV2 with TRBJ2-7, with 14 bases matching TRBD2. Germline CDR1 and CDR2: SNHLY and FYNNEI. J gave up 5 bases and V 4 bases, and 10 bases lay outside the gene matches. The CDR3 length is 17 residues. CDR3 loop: CASSGRGTSGSVDEQYF. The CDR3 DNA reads TGTGCCAGCAGTGGGAGGGGGACTAGCGGGAGTGTGGACGAGCAGTACTTC.

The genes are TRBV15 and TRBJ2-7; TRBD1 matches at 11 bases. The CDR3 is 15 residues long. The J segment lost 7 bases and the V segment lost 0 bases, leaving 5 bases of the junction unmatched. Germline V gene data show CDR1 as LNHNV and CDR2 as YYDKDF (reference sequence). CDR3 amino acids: CATSRDRGTGGEQYF. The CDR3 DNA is TGTGCCACCAGCAGAGATCGGGGGACAGGGGGAGAGCAGTACTTC.